The 13 T cell receptor beta chains in this list originate from one sample, sequenced in a study of post-analysis software for immune sequencing data. Study-wide results and limits: Controls showed lower frequencies than patients for a few TRBV segments, and TRBV5-6, TRBV5-1 and TRBV20-1 were among these.

Unique molecular identifiers were present in the TCR beta cDNA libraries. MiXCR, run by TCRdb on the PCR reads, gives a single entry per CDR3 protein. The repertoire holds a few hundred thousand distinct CDR3 sequences, with 30% to 40% as singletons. These receptors have no known antigen. The sample consisted of blood. These receptors originate from a girl aged 2 to 17 with multiple sclerosis.

The J gene is TRBJ1-1, the V gene TRBV9, with D unclear. The CDR3 runs 13 residues. V lost 0 bases and J lost 5, with 8 bases in between. The V gene's germline CDR1 is SGDLS and CDR2 YYNGEE. For the CDR3, the DNA is TGTGCCAGCAGCGTAGACCTAGGGACTGAAGCTTTCTTT. It specifies CASSVDLGTEAFF.

This chain links TRBV27 with TRBJ1-1; TRBD1 matches 7 bases. This CDR3 spans 16 amino acids. Germline CDR1 and CDR2: MNHEY and SMNVEV (reference sequence). V shed 6 bases and J 3 bases; nucleotides not matched to a gene: 13. The CDR3 DNA reads as TGTGCCAGCAGCCAACCAATGACAGGGACGCACACTGAAGCTTTCTTT. Translating it yields CASSQPMTGTHTEAFF.

The chain is built from TRBV20-1 and TRBJ2-3, with 10 bases identical to TRBD2. Germline V gene lookup returns CDR1 DFQATT and CDR2 SNEGSKA (reference sequence). This CDR3 contains 15 residues. V trimming: 5 bases; J trimming: 2 bases; junction bases outside the gene matches: 7. CDR3 loop: CSAGPSGGNTDTQYF. In DNA form, the CDR3 reads TGCAGTGCTGGCCCTAGCGGGGGAAACACAGATACGCAGTATTTT.

This chain uses TRBV5-1 with TRBJ2-4; D gene uncertain. V gave up 0 bases and J gave up 5 bases, with 6 bases separating them. Germline loops: CDR1 SGHRS, CDR2 YFSETQ. The CDR3 is 13 residues long. CDR3 protein: CASSLGIQNIQYF. For the CDR3, the DNA is TGCGCCAGCAGCTTGGGCATCCAAAACATTCAGTACTTC.

This clonotype was counted a few times. The chain joins TRBV6-1 to TRBJ2-1; either TRBD1 or TRBD2 may supply D (5 bases each). This CDR3 has 13 residues. V shed 5 bases and J shed 10 bases, with 15 bases lying between them. CDR1 and CDR2 from the germline V gene are MNHNS and SASEGT. CDR3 nucleotide sequence: TGTGCCAGCAGTTCTCTCGAAGGGACGGAGCAGTTCTTC. Encoded protein: CASSSLEGTEQFF.

This chain links TRBV5-1 with TRBJ1-2; TRBD1 is a possible D gene (5 bases). The CDR3 covers 13 residues. Germline V gene sequence: CDR1 SGHRS, CDR2 YFSETQ. The V and J ends lost 0 bases and 8 bases respectively, with 11 bases between them. In DNA, the CDR3 is TGCGCCAGCAGCTTGGACAGGAGGTTCGGCTACACCTTC. Translated, it gives CASSLDRRFGYTF. Looking up the rest from reference TRBV5-1 and TRBJ1-2 gives the full variable domain: KAGVTQTPRYLIKTRGQQVTLSCSPISGHRSVSWYQQTPGQGLQFLFEYFSETQRNKGNFPGRFSGRQFSNSRSEMNVSTLELGDSALYLCASSLDRRFGYTFGSGTRLTVV.

The J gene is TRBJ2-3, the V gene TRBV7-9, with D hard to call. Trimming cost V 7 bases and J 5 bases, with 10 bases left between them. The CDR3 sequence is 12 residues long. From germline, CDR1 is SEHNR and CDR2 FQNEAQ (reference sequence). This chain's CDR3 is CASTKTGDTQYF. The CDR3 DNA is TGTGCCAGCACCAAAACGGGAGATACGCAGTATTTT.

The table lists this clonotype with a few counts. The rearrangement uses TRBV10-3 and TRBJ1-5, with D uncertain. The length of the CDR3 is 14 residues. Trimming stripped 6 bases from V and 7 bases from J, with 16 bases between. From germline, CDR1 is ENHRY and CDR2 SYGVKD. This CDR3 reads CAISQKSPGQPQHF. CDR3 sequence (DNA): TGTGCCATCAGCCAAAAGTCCCCTGGGCAGCCCCAGCATTTT.

This clonotype was found many times. V and J are TRBV6-5 and TRBJ2-1, with D maybe TRBD1 (7 bases). CDR1 and CDR2 from the germline V gene are MNHEY and SVGAGI. The CDR3 consists of 11 residues. V was clipped by 6 bases and J by 10 bases, with 10 bases between them. The CDR3 here is CASRQGGEQFF. CDR3 nucleotides: TGTGCCAGCAGGCAGGGGGGAGAGCAGTTCTTC.

This clonotype showed up just a few times. The V call is TRBV29-1, the J call TRBJ2-3; D remains ambiguous. V was cut by 3 bases and J by 3 bases, with 10 bases left in between. Germline V lookup: CDR1 SQVTM, CDR2 ANQGSEA. The CDR3 contains 13 residues. CDR3 residues: CSVEKGSTDTQYF. Written as DNA, the CDR3 is TGCAGCGTTGAGAAGGGCAGTACAGATACGCAGTATTTT.

This clonotype was counted between two and nine times. The CDR3 region is CASSLAALAGGPNEQFF. CDR3 nucleotide sequence: TGTGCCAGCAGCTTAGCAGCTCTAGCGGGGGGGCCTAATGAGCAGTTCTTC. V usage is TRBV7-3 and J usage is TRBJ2-1, with 12 bases identical to TRBD2. This CDR3 is built from 17 residues. The V gene end was trimmed by 2 bases and the J gene end by 7 bases; junction bases not matched to a gene: 9. Germline V CDR1 and CDR2: SGHTA, FQGTGA.

This chain uses TRBV29-1 with TRBJ1-2, with 8 bases aligning to TRBD1. The CDR3 is 14 residues long. V lost 7 bases to trimming and J lost 2 bases; unmatched junction nucleotides: 9. The germline CDR1 and CDR2 sequences are SQVTM and ANQGSEA. CDR3 bases: TGCAGCGCCCTGCCTGGGACAGGCAACTATGGCTACACCTTC. Translating it yields CSALPGTGNYGYTF.

This clonotype was seen a few times. This rearrangement joins TRBV20-1 to TRBJ2-7, with 7 positions matching TRBD1. Germline CDR1 reads DFQATT; CDR2 reads SNEGSKA (reference sequence). The length of the CDR3 is 14 residues. The J segment lost 5 bases and the V segment lost 8 bases, leaving 15 bases of the junction unmatched. The CDR3 DNA reads TGCAGTCAAACATCTTATGGGACAGCCGACGAGCAGTACTTC. Its protein product is CSQTSYGTADEQYF.